This paragraph reports one T cell receptor beta chain. This sample is drawn from a study of blood T cell repertoires in COVID-19. Study information: Specimens from acute and convalescent COVID-19 originated in the United States, Italy and Spain. Sources were T cells, B-cell-depleted T cells, or PBMCs; the material itself was cDNA or gDNA.

As originally analysed: Nucleated cell counts were estimated from reference gene primer amplification. The method was immunoSEQ multiplex PCR; TCRdb's version includes in-frame clones alone and lacks a portion of them. The V and J calls and clone size are taken from that table; D and trimming were inferred from the DNA. The sample lists about 300,000 clones, roughly nine tenths occurring once. The CDR3 has 13 amino acids. Looked up from germline, CDR1 is GTSNPN and CDR2 is SVGIG (reference sequence). V was cut by 1 base and J by 8 bases, with 14 bases left in between. Followed longitudinally, the Seattle patients had been enrolled during active infection.

The TCR sequence derives from a woman in her 30s with COVID-19, enrolled during active disease. Specimen: peripheral blood. V is TRBV30 and J is TRBJ1-2; no clear D gene. CDR3 DNA: TGTGCCTGGAGTGATACCTCAGGTGGCGGCTACACCTTC. It codes for CAWSDTSGGGYTF.